This T cell receptor (beta chain) is drawn from a study of spatial heterogeneity in lung cancer. Study overall: Alpha-chain sequences were consistently detected in smaller numbers than beta-chain sequences.

One entry per CDR3 protein, called by TCRdb with MiXCR from the 5' RACE reads. The profile shows several thousand distinct CDR3 sequences, 15% to 19% of them singletons. This clonotype was seen ten or more times. Time point defined: sample taken at primary tumor resection. The donors comprised approximately 72 untreated early-stage non-small cell lung cancer patients. Germline-derived CDR1 and CDR2 are MDHEN and SYDVKM. V gave up 8 bases and J gave up 5 bases, with 12 bases separating them. CDR3 length equals 13 residues. The receptor was isolated from a male donor with early-stage non-small cell lung cancer. The sequences come from normal lung tissue next to the tumor, collected at surgery. The V call is TRBV28, the J call TRBJ1-4; no reliable D call. CDR3 sequence reads: CASLDGRNEKLFF. Written as DNA, the CDR3 is TGTGCCAGCTTGGACGGACGAAATGAAAAACTGTTTTTT.